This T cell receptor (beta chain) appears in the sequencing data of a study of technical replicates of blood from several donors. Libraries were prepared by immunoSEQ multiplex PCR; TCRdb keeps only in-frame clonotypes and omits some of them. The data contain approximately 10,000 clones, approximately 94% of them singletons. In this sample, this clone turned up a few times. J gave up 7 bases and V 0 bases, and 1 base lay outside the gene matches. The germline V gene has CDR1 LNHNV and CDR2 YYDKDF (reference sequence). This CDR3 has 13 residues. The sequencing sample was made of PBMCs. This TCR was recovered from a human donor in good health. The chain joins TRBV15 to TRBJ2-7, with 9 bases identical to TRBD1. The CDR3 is CATSREGTGEQYF. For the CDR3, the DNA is TGTGCCACCAGCAGAGAGGGGACAGGGGAGCAGTACTTC.